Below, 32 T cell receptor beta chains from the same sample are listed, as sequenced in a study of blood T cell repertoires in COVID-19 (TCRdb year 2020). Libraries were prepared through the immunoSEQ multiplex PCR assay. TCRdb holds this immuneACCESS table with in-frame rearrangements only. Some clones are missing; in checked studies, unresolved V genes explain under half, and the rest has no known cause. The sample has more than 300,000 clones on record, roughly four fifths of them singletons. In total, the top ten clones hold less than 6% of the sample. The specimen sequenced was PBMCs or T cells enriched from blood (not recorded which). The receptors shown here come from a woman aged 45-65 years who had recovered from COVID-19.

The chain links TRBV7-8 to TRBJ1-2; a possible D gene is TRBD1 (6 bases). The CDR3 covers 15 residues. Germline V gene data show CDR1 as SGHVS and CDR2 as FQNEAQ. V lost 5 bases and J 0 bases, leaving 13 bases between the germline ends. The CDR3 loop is CASSGQGTPNYGYTF. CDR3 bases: TGTGCCAGCAGCGGTCAGGGGACCCCTAACTATGGCTACACCTTC.

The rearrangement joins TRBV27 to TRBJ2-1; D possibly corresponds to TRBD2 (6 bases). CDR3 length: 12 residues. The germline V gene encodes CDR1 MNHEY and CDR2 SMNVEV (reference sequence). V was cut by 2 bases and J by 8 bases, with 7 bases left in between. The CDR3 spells CASSLGGYEQFF. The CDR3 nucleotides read TGTGCCAGCAGTTTAGGGGGGTATGAGCAGTTCTTC.

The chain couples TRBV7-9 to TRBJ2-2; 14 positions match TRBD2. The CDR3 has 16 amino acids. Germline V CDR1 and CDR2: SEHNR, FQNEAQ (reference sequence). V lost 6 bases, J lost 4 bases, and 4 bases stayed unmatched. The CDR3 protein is CASSRTSGRRTGELFF. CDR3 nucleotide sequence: TGTGCCAGCAGTCGGACTAGCGGGAGGCGCACCGGGGAGCTGTTTTTT.

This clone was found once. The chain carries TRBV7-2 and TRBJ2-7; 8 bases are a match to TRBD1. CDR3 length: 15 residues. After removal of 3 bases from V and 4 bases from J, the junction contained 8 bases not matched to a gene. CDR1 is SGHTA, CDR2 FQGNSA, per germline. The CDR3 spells CASSFPGQGGYEQYF. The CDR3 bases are TGTGCCAGCAGCTTTCCCGGACAGGGTGGATACGAGCAGTACTTC.

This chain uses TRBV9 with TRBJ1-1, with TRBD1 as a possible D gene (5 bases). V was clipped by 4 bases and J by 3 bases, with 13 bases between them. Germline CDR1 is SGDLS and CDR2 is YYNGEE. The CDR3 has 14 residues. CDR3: CASSTTGEHTEAFF. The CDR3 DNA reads TGTGCCAGCAGCACAACGGGGGAGCACACTGAAGCTTTCTTT.

CDR3 bases: TGCGCCAGCAGCTTGGTTGGACAGCGTGAAAAACTGTTTTTT. Its translation: CASSLVGQREKLFF. The rearrangement links TRBV5-1 to TRBJ1-4; tentatively, D is TRBD1 (6 bases). Trimming stripped 0 bases from V and 7 bases from J, with 10 bases between. Germline V gene data show CDR1 as SGHRS and CDR2 as YFSETQ. This CDR3 has 14 amino acids.

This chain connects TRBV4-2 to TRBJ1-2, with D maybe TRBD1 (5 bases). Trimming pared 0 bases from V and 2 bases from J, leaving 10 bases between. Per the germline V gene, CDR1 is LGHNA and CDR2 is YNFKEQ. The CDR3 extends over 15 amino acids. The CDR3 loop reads CASSQDFGGNYGYTF. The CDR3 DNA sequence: TGTGCCAGCAGCCAAGATTTCGGGGGGAACTATGGCTACACCTTC.

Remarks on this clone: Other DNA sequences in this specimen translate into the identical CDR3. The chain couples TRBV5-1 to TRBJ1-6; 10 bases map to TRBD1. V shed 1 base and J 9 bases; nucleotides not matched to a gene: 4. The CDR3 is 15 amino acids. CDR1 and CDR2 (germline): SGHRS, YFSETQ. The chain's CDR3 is CASSLKGQGGSPLHF. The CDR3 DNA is TGCGCCAGCAGCTTGAAAGGACAGGGGGGTTCACCCCTCCACTTT.

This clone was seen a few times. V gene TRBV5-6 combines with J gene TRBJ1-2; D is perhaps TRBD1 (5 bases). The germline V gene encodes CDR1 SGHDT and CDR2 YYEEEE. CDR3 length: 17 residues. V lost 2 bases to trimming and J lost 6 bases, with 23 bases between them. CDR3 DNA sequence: TGTGCCAGCAGCTTTAGGGGTAAGGCCCCATTTTGGGATGGCTACACCTTC. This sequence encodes CASSFRGKAPFWDGYTF.

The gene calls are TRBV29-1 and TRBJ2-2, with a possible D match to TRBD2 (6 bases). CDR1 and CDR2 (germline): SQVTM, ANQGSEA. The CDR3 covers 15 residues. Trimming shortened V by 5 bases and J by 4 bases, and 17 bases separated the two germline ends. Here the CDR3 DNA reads TGCAGCGTTAAGAGCGGGCAGGCGGGCACCGGGGAGCTGTTTTTT. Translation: CSVKSGQAGTGELFF.

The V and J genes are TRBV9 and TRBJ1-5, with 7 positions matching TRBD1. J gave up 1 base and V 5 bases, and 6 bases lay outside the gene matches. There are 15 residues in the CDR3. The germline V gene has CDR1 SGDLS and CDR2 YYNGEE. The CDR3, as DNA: TGTGCCAGCAGTTCGACAGGGCTGAGCAATCAGCCCCAGCATTTT. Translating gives CASSSTGLSNQPQHF. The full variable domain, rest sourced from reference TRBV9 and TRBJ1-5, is DSGVTQTPKHLITATGQRVTLRCSPRSGDLSVYWYQQSLDQGLQFLIQYYNGEERAKGNILERFSAQQFPDLHSELNLSSLELGDSALYFCASSSTGLSNQPQHFGDGTRLSIL.

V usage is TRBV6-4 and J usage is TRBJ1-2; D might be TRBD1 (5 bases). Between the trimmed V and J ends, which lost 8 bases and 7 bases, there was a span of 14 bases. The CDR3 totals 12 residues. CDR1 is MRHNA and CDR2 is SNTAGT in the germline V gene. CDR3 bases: TGTGCCAGCCCAGGCGGGGACGGTGGCTACACCTTC. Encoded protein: CASPGGDGGYTF.

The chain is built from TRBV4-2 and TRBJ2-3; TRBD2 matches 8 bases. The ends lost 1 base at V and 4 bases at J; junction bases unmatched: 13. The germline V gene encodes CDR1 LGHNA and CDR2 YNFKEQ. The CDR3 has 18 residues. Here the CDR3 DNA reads TGTGCCAGCAGCCAAGGGGGCCCGGGACTAGGAGCTGCAGATACGCAGTATTTT. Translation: CASSQGGPGLGAADTQYF.

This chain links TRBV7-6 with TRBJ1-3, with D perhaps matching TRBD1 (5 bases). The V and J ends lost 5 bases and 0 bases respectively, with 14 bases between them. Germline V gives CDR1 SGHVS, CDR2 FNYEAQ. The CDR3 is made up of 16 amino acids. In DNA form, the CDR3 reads TGTGCCAGCAGCCAATCACAGGTTAACTCTGGAAACACCATATATTTT. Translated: CASSQSQVNSGNTIYF.

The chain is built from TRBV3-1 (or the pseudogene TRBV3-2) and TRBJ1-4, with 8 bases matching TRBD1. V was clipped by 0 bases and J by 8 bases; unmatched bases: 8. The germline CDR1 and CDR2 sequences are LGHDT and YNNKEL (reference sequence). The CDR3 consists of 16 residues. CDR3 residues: CASSQDRTDRDEKLFF. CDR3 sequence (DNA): TGTGCCAGCAGCCAAGATAGAACGGACAGGGACGAAAAACTGTTTTTT.

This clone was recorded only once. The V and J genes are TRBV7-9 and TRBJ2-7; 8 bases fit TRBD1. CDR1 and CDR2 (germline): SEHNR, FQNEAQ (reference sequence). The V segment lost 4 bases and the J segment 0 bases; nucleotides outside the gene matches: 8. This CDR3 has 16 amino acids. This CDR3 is CASSSDRTGNSYEQYF. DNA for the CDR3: TGTGCCAGCAGCTCTGACCGGACAGGGAACTCCTACGAGCAGTACTTC.

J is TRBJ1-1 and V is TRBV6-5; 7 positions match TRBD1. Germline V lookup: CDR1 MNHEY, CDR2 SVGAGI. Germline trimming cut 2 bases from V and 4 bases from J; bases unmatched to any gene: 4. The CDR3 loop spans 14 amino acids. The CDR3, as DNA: TGTGCCAGCAGTTACGCAGGGGGGAGCACTGAAGCTTTCTTT. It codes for CASSYAGGSTEAFF.

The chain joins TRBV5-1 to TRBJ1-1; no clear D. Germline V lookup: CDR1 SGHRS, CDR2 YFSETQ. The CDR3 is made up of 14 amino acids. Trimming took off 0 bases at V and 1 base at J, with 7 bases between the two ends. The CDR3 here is CASSLDQANTEAFF. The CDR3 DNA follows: TGCGCCAGCAGCTTGGATCAAGCGAACACTGAAGCTTTCTTT.

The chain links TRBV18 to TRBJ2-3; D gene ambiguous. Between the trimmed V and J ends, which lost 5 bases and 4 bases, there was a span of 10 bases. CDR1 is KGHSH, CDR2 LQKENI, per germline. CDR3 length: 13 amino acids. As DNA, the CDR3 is TGTGCCAGCTCAACCTTGAGCGCAGATACGCAGTATTTT. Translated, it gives CASSTLSADTQYF.

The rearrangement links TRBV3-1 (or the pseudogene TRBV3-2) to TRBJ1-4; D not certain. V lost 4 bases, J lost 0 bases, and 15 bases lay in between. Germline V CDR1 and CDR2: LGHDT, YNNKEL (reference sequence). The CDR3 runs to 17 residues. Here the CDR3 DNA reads TGTGCCAGCAGCCCTCGGGAGGCGTGGGCAACTAATGAAAAACTGTTTTTT. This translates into CASSPREAWATNEKLFF.

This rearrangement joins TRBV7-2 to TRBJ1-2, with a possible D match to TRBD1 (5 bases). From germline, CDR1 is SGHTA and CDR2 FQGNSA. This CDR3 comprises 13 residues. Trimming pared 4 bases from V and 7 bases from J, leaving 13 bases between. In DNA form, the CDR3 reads TGTGCCAGCAGCTCCTTGGGCGGGGGTGGCTACACCTTC. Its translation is CASSSLGGGGYTF.

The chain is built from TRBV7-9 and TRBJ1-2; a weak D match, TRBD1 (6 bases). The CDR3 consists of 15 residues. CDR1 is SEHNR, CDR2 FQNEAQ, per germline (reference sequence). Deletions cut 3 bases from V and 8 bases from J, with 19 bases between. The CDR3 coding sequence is TGTGCCAGCAGCTTCGAGTCCCCAGGGGCTGGGGGCTACACCTTC. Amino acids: CASSFESPGAGGYTF.

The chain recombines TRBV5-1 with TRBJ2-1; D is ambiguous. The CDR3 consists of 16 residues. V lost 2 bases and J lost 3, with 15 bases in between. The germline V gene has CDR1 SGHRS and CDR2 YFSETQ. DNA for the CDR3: TGCGCCAGCAGCTTTTTTAGTAATGTGGTCTACAATGAGCAGTTCTTC. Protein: CASSFFSNVVYNEQFF.

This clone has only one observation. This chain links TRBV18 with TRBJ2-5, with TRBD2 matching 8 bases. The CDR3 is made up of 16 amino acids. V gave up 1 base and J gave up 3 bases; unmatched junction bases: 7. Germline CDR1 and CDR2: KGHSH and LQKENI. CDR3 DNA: TGTGCCAGCTCACCACTGGGTCCAGCGGGGGAAGAGACCCAGTACTTC. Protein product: CASSPLGPAGEETQYF.

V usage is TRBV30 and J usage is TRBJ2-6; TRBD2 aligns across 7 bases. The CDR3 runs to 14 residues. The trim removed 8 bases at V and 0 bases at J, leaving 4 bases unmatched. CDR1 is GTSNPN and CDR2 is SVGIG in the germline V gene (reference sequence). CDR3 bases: TGTGCCGGGGGGGTCAGCTCTGGGGCCAACGTCCTGACTTTC. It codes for CAGGVSSGANVLTF.

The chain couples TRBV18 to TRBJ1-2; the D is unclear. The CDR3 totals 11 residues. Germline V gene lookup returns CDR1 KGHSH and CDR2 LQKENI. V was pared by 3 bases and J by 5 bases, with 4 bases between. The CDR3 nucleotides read TGTGCCAGCTCACCCGGGTATGGCTACACCTTC. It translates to CASSPGYGYTF.

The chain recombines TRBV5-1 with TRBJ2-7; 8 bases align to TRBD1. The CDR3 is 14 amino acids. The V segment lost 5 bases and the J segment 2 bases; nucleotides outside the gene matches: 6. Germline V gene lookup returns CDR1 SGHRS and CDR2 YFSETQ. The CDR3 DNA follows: TGCGCCAGCAGTTCCGGGACAGGTCCCTACGAGCAGTACTTC. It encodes CASSSGTGPYEQYF.

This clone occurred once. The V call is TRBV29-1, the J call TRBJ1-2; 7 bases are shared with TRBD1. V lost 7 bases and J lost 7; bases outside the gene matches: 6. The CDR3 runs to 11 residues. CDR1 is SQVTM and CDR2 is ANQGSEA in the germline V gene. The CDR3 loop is CSARQGFGYTF. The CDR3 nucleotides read TGCAGCGCACGACAGGGCTTTGGCTACACCTTC.

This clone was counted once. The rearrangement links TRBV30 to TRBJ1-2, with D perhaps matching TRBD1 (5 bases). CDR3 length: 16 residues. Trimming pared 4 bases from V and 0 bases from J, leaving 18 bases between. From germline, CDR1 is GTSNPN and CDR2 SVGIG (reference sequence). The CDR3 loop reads CAWTKGWAVANYGYTF. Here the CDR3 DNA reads TGTGCCTGGACGAAGGGGTGGGCGGTAGCTAACTATGGCTACACCTTC.

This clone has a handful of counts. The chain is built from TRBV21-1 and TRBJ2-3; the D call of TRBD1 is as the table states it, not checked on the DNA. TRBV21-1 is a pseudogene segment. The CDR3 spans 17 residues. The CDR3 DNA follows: TGTGCCAGCAGCAAAGCCTCCGGGACAGGTATACCAGATACGCAGTATTTT. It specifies CASSKASGTGIPDTQYF.

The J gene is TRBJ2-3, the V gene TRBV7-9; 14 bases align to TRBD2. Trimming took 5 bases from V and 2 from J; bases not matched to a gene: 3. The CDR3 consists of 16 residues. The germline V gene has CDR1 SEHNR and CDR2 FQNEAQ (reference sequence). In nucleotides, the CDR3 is TGTGCCAGCAGCACGGGACTAGCGGGAGCCACAGATACGCAGTATTTT. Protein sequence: CASSTGLAGATDTQYF.

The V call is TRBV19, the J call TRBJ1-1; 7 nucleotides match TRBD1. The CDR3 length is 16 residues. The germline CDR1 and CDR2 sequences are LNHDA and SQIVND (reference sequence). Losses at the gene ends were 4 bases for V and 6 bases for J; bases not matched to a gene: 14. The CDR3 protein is CASSTKTGTTAPEAFF. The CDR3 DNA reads TGTGCCAGTAGTACCAAGACAGGGACCACAGCGCCTGAAGCTTTCTTT.